The rows below give T cell receptor beta chains drawn from one sample of a study of CD39 and CD103 CD8 tumor-infiltrating T cells. The data were produced by immunoSEQ multiplex PCR, yet TCRdb's version contains in-frame clones alone and is incomplete. The profile shows roughly 15,000 clones, 80% to 95% of them singletons. The specimen sequenced was CD8+ T cells sorted from blood. The receptors shown here come from a human donor with head and neck squamous cell carcinoma. CDR3s include the opening cysteine and the closing phenylalanine or tryptophan. D genes are given only for firm matches. Where a row states a size, it is once, few, many or the class of an expanded clone; other rows omit it.

j_gene | d_gene | abundance | v_gene | CDR3nt | CDR3aa
TRBJ2-7 | TRBD2 | - | TRBV7-9 | TGTGCCAGCAGCTTCCCTGGCGGGGGCGAGCAGTACTTC | CASSFPGGGEQYF
TRBJ2-3 | - | - | TRBV6-1 | TGTGCCAGCAGTGGGGTGGAGCCGAACACAGATACGCAGTATTTT | CASSGVEPNTDTQYF
TRBJ2-2 | - | - | TRBV25-1 | TGTGCCAGCAGTGTAGGGGGTCTGGGCACCGGGGAGCTGTTTTTT | CASSVGGLGTGELFF
TRBJ2-1 | - | - | TRBV29-1 | TGCAGCGTAAACGCCCCGGGGTCCAATGAGCAGTTCTTC | CSVNAPGSNEQFF
TRBJ1-1 | - | - | TRBV25-1 | TGTGCCAGCAGTGTAGGGGACACTGAAGCTTTCTTT | CASSVGDTEAFF
TRBJ1-1 | - | - | TRBV5-1 | TGCGCCAGCAGCTTGGAGGGGACTGAAGCTTTCTTT | CASSLEGTEAFF
TRBJ1-1 | TRBD1 | - | TRBV5-4 | TGTGCCAGCAGCTCTCCGGGACAGGGAACTGAAGCTTTCTTT | CASSSPGQGTEAFF
TRBJ2-2 | - | - | TRBV19 | TGTGCCAGTAGTATAGCCTCTTTAAGCGCGAGAGGGGAGCTGTTTTTT | CASSIASLSARGELFF
TRBJ2-7 | - | - | TRBV4-1 | TGCGCCAGCAGCCAAGATTCCTTGGACAGCCTCTCCTACGAGCAGTACTTC | CASSQDSLDSLSYEQYF
TRBJ1-1 | - | - | TRBV25-1 | TGTGCCAGCAGTTCTGTTACTGAAGCTTTCTTT | CASSSVTEAFF
TRBJ1-1 | TRBD1 | few | TRBV7-8 | TGTGCCAGCAGCATAGGGCAGGGGGCTACTGAAGCTTTCTTT | CASSIGQGATEAFF
TRBJ1-1 | TRBD1 | - | TRBV7-9 | TGTGCCAGCAGACCGGGGACAGGGGGTGAAGCTTTCTTT | CASRPGTGGEAFF
TRBJ2-7 | TRBD1 | - | TRBV15 | TGTGCCACCAGCAGTTCCAAGGACAGGGGGCATTTCGAGCAGTACTTC | CATSSSKDRGHFEQYF
TRBJ2-5 | TRBD1 | - | TRBV7-9 | TGTGCCAGCAGCCGCCGACAGGGAGCTGGAGAGACCCAGTACTTC | CASSRRQGAGETQYF
TRBJ2-3 | TRBD1 | - | TRBV29-1 | TGCAGCGTGCCACCCCCCGGGACAGGCGGCACAGATACGCAGTATTTT | CSVPPPGTGGTDTQYF
TRBJ1-2 | TRBD1 | - | TRBV7-9 | TGTGCCAGCAGAGACAGGGGGCTGACGGGCTACACCTTC | CASRDRGLTGYTF
TRBJ2-7 | - | - | TRBV7-8 | TGTGCCAGCAGCTCATTTAGAGCCTCCTACGAGCAGTACTTC | CASSSFRASYEQYF
TRBJ2-1 | TRBD1 | - | TRBV9 | TGTGCCAGCAGGGATCCGGGACAGGGATATAATGAGCAGTTCTTC | CASRDPGQGYNEQFF
TRBJ2-4 | TRBD2 | - | TRBV27 | TGTGCCAGCAGTTTATCGAAGGGGCTAGCGGGAAACATTCAGTACTTC | CASSLSKGLAGNIQYF
TRBJ1-2 | - | - | TRBV28 | TGTGCCAGCAGTTTCAGGGTATCCTATGGCTACACCTTC | CASSFRVSYGYTF
TRBJ1-3 | - | - | TRBV7-9 | TGTGCCAGCAGCAAACCAGGATCTGGAAACACCATATATTTT | CASSKPGSGNTIYF
TRBJ1-2 | TRBD1 | - | TRBV29-1 | TGCAGCGGTGGACAGGGGTTGGACTATGGCTACACCTTC | CSGGQGLDYGYTF
TRBJ2-5 | - | - | TRBV27 | TGTGCCAGCAGCCTAGGAGGGGGTCCGGGACTCCCAGGGGAGACCCAGTACTTC | CASSLGGGPGLPGETQYF
TRBJ1-2 | TRBD1 | - | TRBV18 | TGTGCCAGCTCACCACCACCACGGACAGGGGACATCTTGAGGGGTGGCTACACCTTC | CASSPPPRTGDILRGGYTF
TRBJ1-1 | - | few | TRBV27 | TGTGCCAGCAGTTTATCAGGTGCAGGCAACACTGAAGCTTTCTTT | CASSLSGAGNTEAFF
TRBJ2-2 | - | once | TRBV6-1 | TGTGCCGCAAGTTGGAGTAGGGACACCGGGGAGCTGTTTTTT | CAASWSRDTGELFF
TRBJ2-5 | TRBD1 | - | TRBV5-4 | TGTGCCAGCAGCCCGGCGACAGGGGTACAAGAGACCCAGTACTTC | CASSPATGVQETQYF
TRBJ2-7 | - | - | TRBV18 | TGTGCCAGCTCACCAAAAGACAGTTTCCCTTACGAGCAGTACTTC | CASSPKDSFPYEQYF
TRBJ1-6 | TRBD1 | - | TRBV28 | TGTGCCAGCAGTTTAGGACAGGGTATTTTTCATTCACCCCTCCACTTT | CASSLGQGIFHSPLHF
TRBJ2-3 | - | - | TRBV7-9 | TGTGCCAGCAGCTTAGCGGGGTCGATGACTAGCACAGATACGCAGTATTTT | CASSLAGSMTSTDTQYF
TRBJ2-1 | - | - | TRBV7-9 | TGTGCCAGCAGCTCGGTTCTCTACAATGAGCAGTTCTTC | CASSSVLYNEQFF
TRBJ1-4 | TRBD1 | - | TRBV6-1 | TGTGCCAGCAGTGCGGGACAGGCATCTGAAAAACTGTTTTTT | CASSAGQASEKLFF
TRBJ1-1 | - | - | TRBV15 | TGTGCCACCAGGCTAATCCCTTCCGCTGAAGCTTTCTTT | CATRLIPSAEAFF
TRBJ2-7 | - | - | TRBV6-1 | TGTGCCAGCAGTGAAGAGGGGGGGTCCTCCTACGAGCAGTACTTC | CASSEEGGSSYEQYF
TRBJ1-1 | - | - | TRBV5-6 | TGTGCCAGCAGCTTGGCGCTTACAGGGCGGACTGAAGCTTTCTTT | CASSLALTGRTEAFF
TRBJ2-3 | TRBD2 | - | TRBV9 | TGTGCCAGCAGCGTCGGGGGGGCGGTCGCAGATACGCAGTATTTT | CASSVGGAVADTQYF
TRBJ1-5 | - | - | TRBV18 | TGTGCCAGCTCACCTTCCCCCAATCAGCCCCAGCATTTT | CASSPSPNQPQHF
TRBJ1-6 | - | - | TRBV2 | TGTGCCAGCAGGGGTCTGACCACCACTTCAGGCTCCTATAATTCACCCCTCCACTTT | CASRGLTTTSGSYNSPLHF
TRBJ1-1 | TRBD1 | once | TRBV4-1 | TGCGCCAGCAGCCCCTCGTGGGCACAGGGGGGTTATGAAGCTTTCTTT | CASSPSWAQGGYEAFF
TRBJ2-7 | - | once | TRBV5-1 | TGCGCCAGCAGCTTGGAAACCGGACTACCTTTTTTCTCCTACGAGCAGTACTTC | CASSLETGLPFFSYEQYF
TRBJ2-7 | - | - | TRBV4-1 | TGCGCCAGCAGCCAATCTTCCGGGGCCGCATCCGAGCAGTACTTC | CASSQSSGAASEQYF
TRBJ2-7 | - | - | TRBV27 | TGTGCCAGCAGTTTAGGGCAGACCTACGAGCAGTACTTC | CASSLGQTYEQYF
TRBJ2-7 | - | - | TRBV27 | TGTGCCAGCAGTCCATACTCCGCGCGGGCAGCAGCCTACGAGCAGTACTTC | CASSPYSARAAAYEQYF
TRBJ1-6 | TRBD1 | - | TRBV6-1 | TGTGCCAGCAGTGAAGCAGGGACAGGTCCTAATTCACCCCTCCACTTT | CASSEAGTGPNSPLHF
TRBJ2-3 | - | - | TRBV11-3 | TGTGCCAGCAGCTTGTCGGACACAGATACGCAGTATTTT | CASSLSDTDTQYF
TRBJ2-7 | - | - | TRBV5-4 | TGTGCCAGCAGCTTGGCAGGGTCCTACGAGCAGTACTTC | CASSLAGSYEQYF
TRBJ2-3 | - | - | TRBV6-6 | TGTGCCAGCAGCCAAAATTTCGCAGATACGCAGTATTTT | CASSQNFADTQYF
TRBJ1-1 | - | - | TRBV10-1 | TGCGCCAGCAGTGAGTCGACTGGTAACACTGAAGCTTTCTTT | CASSESTGNTEAFF
TRBJ2-7 | TRBD2 | - | TRBV5-1 | TGCGCCAGCAGCGAAGGCACTAGCGGGGGGGCTTACGAGCAGTACTTC | CASSEGTSGGAYEQYF
TRBJ2-1 | - | once | TRBV7-9 | TGTGCCAGCAGCTCCGGGAGCTCCTACAATGAGCAGTTCTTC | CASSSGSSYNEQFF
TRBJ1-5 | - | - | TRBV19 | TGTGCCAGTAGTGTTCCCGGAGTGGGTATACAGCCCCAGCATTTT | CASSVPGVGIQPQHF
TRBJ1-2 | TRBD1 | once | TRBV7-9 | TGTGCCAGCAGCTCCTTTGTGAGACAGGGTGAGGGCTACACCTTC | CASSSFVRQGEGYTF
TRBJ2-7 | TRBD2 | - | TRBV6-1 | TGTGCCAGCACTCAAGCGGGGTACTACGAGCAGTACTTC | CASTQAGYYEQYF
TRBJ2-3 | TRBD2 | - | TRBV4-2 | TGTGCCAGCAGCTACCTAGCGGGGGGAAGCACAGATACGCAGTATTTT | CASSYLAGGSTDTQYF
TRBJ1-5 | - | - | TRBV19 | TGTGCCAGTAGTATAAAGTCTTATCAGCCCCAGCATTTT | CASSIKSYQPQHF